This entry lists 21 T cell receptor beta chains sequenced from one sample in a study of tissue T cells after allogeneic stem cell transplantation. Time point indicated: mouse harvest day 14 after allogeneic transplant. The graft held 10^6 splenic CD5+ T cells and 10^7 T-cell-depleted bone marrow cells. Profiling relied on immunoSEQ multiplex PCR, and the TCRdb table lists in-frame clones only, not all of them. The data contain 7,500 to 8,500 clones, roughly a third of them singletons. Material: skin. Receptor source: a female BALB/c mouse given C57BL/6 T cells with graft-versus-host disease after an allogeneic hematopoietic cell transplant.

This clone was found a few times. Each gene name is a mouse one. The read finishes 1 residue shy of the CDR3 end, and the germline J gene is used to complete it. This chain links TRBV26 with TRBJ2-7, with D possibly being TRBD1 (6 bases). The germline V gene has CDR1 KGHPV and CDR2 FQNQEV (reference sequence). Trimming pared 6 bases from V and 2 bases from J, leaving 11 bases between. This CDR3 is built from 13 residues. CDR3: CASSPGQPYEQYF. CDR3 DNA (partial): TGTGCCAGCAGCCCGGGACAACCCTATGAACAGTAC.

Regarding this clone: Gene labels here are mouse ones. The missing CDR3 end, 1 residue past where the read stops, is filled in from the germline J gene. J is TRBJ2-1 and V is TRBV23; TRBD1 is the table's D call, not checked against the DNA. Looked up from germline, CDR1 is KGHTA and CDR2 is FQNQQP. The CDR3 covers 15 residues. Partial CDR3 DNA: TGCTCCAGCAGTCAAAAGACAGGGAACTATGCTGAGCAGTTC. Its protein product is CSSSQKTGNYAEQF. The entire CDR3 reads CSSSQKTGNYAEQFF.

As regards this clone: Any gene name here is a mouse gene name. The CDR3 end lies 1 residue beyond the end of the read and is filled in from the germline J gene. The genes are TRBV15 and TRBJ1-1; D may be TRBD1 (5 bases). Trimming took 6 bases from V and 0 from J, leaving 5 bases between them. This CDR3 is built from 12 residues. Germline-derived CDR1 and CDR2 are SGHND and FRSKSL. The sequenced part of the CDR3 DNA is TGTGCCAGCAGGGGACAGAACACAGAAGTCTTC. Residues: CASRGQNTEVF. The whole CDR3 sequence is CASRGQNTEVFF. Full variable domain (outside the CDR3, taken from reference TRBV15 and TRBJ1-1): DAGVTQTPRHEVAEKGQTIILKCEPVSGHNDLFWYRQTKIQGLELLSYFRSKSLMEDGGAFKDRFKAEMLNSSFSTLKIQPTEPKDSAVYLCASRGQNTEVFFGKGTRLTVV.

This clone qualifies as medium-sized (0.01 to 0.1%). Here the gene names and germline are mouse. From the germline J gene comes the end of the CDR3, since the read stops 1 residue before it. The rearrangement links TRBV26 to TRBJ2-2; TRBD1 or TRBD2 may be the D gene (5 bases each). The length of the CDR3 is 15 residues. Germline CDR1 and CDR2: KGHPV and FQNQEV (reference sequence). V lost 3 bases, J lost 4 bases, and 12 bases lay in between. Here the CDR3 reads CASSLGSGGTGQLYF. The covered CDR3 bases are TGTGCCAGCAGTCTTGGGTCCGGGGGCACCGGGCAGCTCTAC. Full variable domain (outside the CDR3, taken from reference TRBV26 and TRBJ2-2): NSKVIQTPRYLVKGQGQKAKMRCIPEKGHPVVFWYQQNKNNEFKFLINFQNQEVLQQIDMTEKRFSAECPSNSPCSLEIQSSEAGDSALYLCASSLGSGGTGQLYFGEGSKLTVL.

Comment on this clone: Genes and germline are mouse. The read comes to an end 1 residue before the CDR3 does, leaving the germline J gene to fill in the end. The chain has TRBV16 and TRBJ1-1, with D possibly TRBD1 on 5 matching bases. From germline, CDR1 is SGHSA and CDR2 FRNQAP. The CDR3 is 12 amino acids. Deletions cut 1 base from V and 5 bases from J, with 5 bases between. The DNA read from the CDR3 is TGTGCAAGCAGCTTAGGACAGACAGAAGTCTTC. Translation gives CASSLGQTEVF. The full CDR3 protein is CASSLGQTEVFF.

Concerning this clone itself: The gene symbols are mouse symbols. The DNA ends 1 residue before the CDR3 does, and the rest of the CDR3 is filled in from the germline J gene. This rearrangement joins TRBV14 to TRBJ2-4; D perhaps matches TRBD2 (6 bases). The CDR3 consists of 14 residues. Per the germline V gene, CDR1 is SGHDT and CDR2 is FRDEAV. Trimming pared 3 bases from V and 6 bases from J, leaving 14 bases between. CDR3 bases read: TGTGCCAGCAGTTCCGGGGGGAGGACGAACACCTTGTAC. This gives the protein CASSSGGRTNTLY. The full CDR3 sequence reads CASSSGGRTNTLYF.

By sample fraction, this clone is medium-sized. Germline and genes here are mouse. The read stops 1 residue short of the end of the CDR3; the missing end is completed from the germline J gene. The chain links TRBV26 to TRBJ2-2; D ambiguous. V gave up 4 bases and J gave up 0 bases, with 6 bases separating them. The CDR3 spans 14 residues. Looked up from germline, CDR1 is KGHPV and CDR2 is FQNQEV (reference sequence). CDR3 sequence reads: CASSPGTNTGQLYF. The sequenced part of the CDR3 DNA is TGTGCCAGCAGTCCCGGGACAAACACCGGGCAGCTCTAC.

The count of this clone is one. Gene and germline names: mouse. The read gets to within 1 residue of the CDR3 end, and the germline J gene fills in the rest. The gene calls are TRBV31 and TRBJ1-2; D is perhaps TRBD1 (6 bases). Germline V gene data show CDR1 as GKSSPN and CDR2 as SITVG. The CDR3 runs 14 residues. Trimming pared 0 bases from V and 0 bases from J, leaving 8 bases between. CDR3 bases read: TGTGCCTGGAGTCTAGGGGGTGCAAACTCCGACTACACC. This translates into CAWSLGGANSDYT. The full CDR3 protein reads CAWSLGGANSDYTF.

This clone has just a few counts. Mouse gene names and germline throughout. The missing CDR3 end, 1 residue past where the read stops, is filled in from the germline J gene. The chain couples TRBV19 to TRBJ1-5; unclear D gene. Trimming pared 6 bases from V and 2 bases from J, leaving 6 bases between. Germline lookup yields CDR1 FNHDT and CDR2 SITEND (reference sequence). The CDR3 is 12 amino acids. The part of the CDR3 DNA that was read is TGTGCCAGCATGGGATACAACCAGGCTCCGCTT. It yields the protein CASMGYNQAPL. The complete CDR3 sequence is CASMGYNQAPLF.

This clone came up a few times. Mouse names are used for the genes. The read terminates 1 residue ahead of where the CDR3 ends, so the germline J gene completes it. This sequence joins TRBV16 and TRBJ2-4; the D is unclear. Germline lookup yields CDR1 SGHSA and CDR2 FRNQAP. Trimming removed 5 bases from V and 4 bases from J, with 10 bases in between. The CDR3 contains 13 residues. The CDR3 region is CASSPATKNTLYF. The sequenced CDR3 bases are TGTGCAAGCAGCCCGGCGACAAAAAACACCTTGTAC.

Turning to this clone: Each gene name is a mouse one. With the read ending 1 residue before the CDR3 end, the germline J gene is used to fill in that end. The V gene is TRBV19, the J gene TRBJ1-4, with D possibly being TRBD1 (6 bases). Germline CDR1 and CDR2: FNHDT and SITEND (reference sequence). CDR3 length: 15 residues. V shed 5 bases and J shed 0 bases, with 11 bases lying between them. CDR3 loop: CASRPGTFSNERLFF. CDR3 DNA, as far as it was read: TGTGCCAGCAGACCCGGGACATTTTCCAACGAAAGATTATTT.

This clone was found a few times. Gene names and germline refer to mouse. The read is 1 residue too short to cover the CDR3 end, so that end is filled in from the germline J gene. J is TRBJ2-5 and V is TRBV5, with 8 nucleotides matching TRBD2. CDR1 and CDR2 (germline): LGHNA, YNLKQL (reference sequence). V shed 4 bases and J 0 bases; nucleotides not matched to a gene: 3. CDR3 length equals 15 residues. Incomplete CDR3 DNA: TGTGCCAGCAGCCCCGACTGGGGTAACCAAGACACCCAGTAC. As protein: CASSPDWGNQDTQY. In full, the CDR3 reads CASSPDWGNQDTQYF.

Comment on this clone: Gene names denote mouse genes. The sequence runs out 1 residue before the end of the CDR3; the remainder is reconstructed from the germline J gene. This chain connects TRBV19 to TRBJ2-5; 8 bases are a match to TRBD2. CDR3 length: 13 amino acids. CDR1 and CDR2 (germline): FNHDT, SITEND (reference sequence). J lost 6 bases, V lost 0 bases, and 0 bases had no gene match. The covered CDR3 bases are TGTGCCAGCAGTATAGGGACTGGGGACACCCAGTAC. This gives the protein CASSIGTGDTQY. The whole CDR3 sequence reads CASSIGTGDTQYF. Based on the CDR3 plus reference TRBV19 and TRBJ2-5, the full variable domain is GGIITQTPKFLIGQEGQKLTLKCQQNFNHDTMYWYRQDSGKGLRLIYYSITENDLQKGDLSEGYDASREKKSSFSLTVTSAQKNEMAVFLCASSIGTGDTQYFGPGTRLLVL.

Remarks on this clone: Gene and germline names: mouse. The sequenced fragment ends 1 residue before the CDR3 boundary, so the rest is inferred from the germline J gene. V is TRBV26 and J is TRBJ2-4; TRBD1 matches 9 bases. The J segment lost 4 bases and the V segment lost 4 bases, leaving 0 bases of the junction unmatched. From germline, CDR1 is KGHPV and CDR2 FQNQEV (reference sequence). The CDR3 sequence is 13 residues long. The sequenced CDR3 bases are TGTGCCAGCAGTCGGACAGGGGAAAACACCTTGTAC. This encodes CASSRTGENTLY. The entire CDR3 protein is CASSRTGENTLYF.

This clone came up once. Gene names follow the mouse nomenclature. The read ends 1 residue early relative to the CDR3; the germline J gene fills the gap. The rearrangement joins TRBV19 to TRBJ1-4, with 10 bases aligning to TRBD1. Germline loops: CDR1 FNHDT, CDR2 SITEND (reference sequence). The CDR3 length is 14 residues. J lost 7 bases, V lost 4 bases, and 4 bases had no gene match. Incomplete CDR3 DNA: TGTGCCAGCAGTCGACAGGGGGCGAGCGAAAGATTATTT. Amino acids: CASSRQGASERLF. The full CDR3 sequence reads CASSRQGASERLFF.

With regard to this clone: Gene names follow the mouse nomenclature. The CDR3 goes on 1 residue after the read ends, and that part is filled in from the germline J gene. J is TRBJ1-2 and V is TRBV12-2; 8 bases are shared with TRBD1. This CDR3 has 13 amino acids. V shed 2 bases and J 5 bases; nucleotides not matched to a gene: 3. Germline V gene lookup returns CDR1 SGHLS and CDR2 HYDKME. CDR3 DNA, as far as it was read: TGTGCCAGCTCTCACAGGGGGGGGTCCGACTACACC. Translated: CASSHRGGSDYT. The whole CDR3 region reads CASSHRGGSDYTF.

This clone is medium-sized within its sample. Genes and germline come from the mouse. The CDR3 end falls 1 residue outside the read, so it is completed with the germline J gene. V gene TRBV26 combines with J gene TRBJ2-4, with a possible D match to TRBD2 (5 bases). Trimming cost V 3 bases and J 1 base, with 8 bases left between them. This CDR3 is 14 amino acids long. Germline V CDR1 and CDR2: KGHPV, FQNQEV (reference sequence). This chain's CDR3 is CASSLSGGQNTLYF. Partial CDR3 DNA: TGTGCCAGCAGTCTCAGTGGGGGTCAAAACACCTTGTAC.

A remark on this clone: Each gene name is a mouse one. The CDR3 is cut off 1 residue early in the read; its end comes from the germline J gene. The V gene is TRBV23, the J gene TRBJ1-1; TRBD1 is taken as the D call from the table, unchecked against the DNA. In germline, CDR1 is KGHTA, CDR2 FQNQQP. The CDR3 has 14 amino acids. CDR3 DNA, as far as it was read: TGCTCCAGCAGTCTCGAGGGGGCAGACACAGAAGTCTTC. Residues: CSSSLEGADTEVF. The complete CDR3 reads CSSSLEGADTEVFF.

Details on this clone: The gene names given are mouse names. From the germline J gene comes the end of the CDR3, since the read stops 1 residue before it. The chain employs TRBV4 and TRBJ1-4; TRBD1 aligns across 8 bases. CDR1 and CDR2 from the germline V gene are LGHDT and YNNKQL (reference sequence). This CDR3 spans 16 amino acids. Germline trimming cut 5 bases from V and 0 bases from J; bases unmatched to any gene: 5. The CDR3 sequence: CASSPGTGISNERLFF. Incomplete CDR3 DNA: TGTGCCAGCAGCCCCGGGACAGGTATTTCCAACGAAAGATTATTT.

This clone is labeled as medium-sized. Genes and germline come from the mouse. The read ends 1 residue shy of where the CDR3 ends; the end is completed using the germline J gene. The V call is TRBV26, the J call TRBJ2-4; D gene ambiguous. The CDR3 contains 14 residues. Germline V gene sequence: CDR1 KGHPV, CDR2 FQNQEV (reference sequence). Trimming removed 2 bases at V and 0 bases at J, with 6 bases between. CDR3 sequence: CASSLMGSQNTLYF. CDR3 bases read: TGTGCCAGCAGTCTGATGGGTAGTCAAAACACCTTGTAC.

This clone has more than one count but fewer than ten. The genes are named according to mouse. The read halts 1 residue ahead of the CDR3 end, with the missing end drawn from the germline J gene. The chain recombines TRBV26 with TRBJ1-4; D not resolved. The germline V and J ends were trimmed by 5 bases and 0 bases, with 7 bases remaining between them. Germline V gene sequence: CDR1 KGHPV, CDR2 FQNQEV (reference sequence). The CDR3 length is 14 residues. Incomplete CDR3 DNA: TGTGCCAGCAGTACGGAAATTTCCAACGAAAGATTATTT. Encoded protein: CASSTEISNERLF. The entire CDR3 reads CASSTEISNERLFF.